The 20 T cell receptor beta chains below come from one sample, sequenced in a study of beta chain features in type 1 diabetes. The study reverse transcribed the entire isolated RNA, so it sequenced expressed TCRB transcripts. Profiled with immunoSEQ multiplex PCR; TCRdb holds only in-frame clones, not every one. Of 300,000 to 400,000 clones in the sample, over 10% were seen once. The sample taken for sequencing was naive CD4+ T cells from blood. The source is a man aged 18-30 years in good health.

CDR3 sequence reads: CASSPGWAEQYF. The CDR3, as DNA: TGTGCCAGCAGTCCCGGTTGGGCCGAGCAGTACTTC. This chain connects TRBV6-5 to TRBJ2-7; D gene unclear. The CDR3 loop spans 12 amino acids. The V end was cut by 5 bases, the J end by 6 bases, with 11 bases between. Germline CDR1 and CDR2: MNHEY and SVGAGI.

This chain joins TRBV7-9 and TRBJ2-3; 7 bases are shared with TRBD2. V lost 4 bases and J lost 4; bases outside the gene matches: 8. The CDR3 consists of 15 residues. Germline-derived CDR1 and CDR2 are SEHNR and FQNEAQ (reference sequence). CDR3 in DNA: TGTGCCAGCAGCTACCCGCGGGGAGGGTCAGATACGCAGTATTTT. It is translated as CASSYPRGGSDTQYF. Variable domain in full (rest from reference TRBV7-9 and TRBJ2-3): DTGVSQNPRHKITKRGQNVTFRCDPISEHNRLYWYRQTLGQGPEFLTYFQNEAQLEKSRLLSDRFSAERPKGSFSTLEIQRTEQGDSAMYLCASSYPRGGSDTQYFGPGTRLTVL.

This clone was observed a few times. The rearrangement joins TRBV28 to TRBJ1-2, with 8 positions matching TRBD1. The CDR3 totals 15 residues. Germline lookup yields CDR1 MDHEN and CDR2 SYDVKM. The V and J ends lost 6 bases and 6 bases, in that order; junction bases with no gene match: 12. CDR3 region: CASSEQVTGVDGYTF. The CDR3 DNA reads TGTGCCAGCAGCGAGCAGGTGACAGGGGTGGATGGCTACACCTTC.

This clone was counted between two and nine times. V gene TRBV9 combines with J gene TRBJ1-2; 7 nucleotides align to TRBD1. J gave up 5 bases and V 1 base, and 8 bases lay outside the gene matches. This CDR3 spans 15 amino acids. Germline assignment: CDR1 SGDLS and CDR2 YYNGEE. As DNA, the CDR3 is TGTGCCAGCAGCGTATTAGGACAGGCCCATTATGGCTACACCTTC. Translated: CASSVLGQAHYGYTF.

This clone has a handful of counts. The rearrangement links TRBV4-2 to TRBJ1-2; D perhaps matches TRBD1 (6 bases). The CDR3 is 15 amino acids. Trimming removed 1 base at V and 2 bases at J, with 11 bases between. Looked up from germline, CDR1 is LGHNA and CDR2 is YNFKEQ. The CDR3 protein is CASSQATTGNYGYTF. The CDR3 DNA sequence: TGTGCCAGCAGCCAAGCCACTACAGGGAACTATGGCTACACCTTC.

This clone was counted only a few times. The J gene is TRBJ2-2, the V gene TRBV15; the match to TRBD1 covers 8 bases. Germline values: CDR1 LNHNV, CDR2 YYDKDF (reference sequence). The CDR3 length is 17 residues. J gave up 0 bases and V 2 bases, and 5 bases lay outside the gene matches. The CDR3 region has the DNA TGTGCCACCAGCAGAACTAGGACAGGGACGAACACCGGGGAGCTGTTTTTT. Protein sequence: CATSRTRTGTNTGELFF.

The V and J genes are TRBV30 and TRBJ1-4, with a weak D call TRBD1 (5 bases). This CDR3 spans 14 amino acids. Trimming stripped 1 base from V and 5 bases from J, with 11 bases between. Germline CDR1 reads GTSNPN; CDR2 reads SVGIG (reference sequence). The CDR3 is CAWSAGLDNEKLFF. CDR3 nucleotides: TGTGCCTGGAGTGCGGGACTGGACAATGAAAAACTGTTTTTT.

This clone was observed a few times. This chain joins TRBV30 and TRBJ2-1; 10 bases fit TRBD1. CDR3 length: 13 residues. V shed 8 bases, J shed 6 bases, and the junction held 7 bases outside the gene matches. From germline, CDR1 is GTSNPN and CDR2 SVGIG (reference sequence). In nucleotides, the CDR3 is TGTGCCCAGGATCGGACAGGGGGCAATGAGCAGTTCTTC. Encoded protein: CAQDRTGGNEQFF.

The V and J genes are TRBV27 and TRBJ2-7, with 10 bases fitting TRBD1. Per germline, CDR1 MNHEY and CDR2 SMNVEV (reference sequence). The CDR3 is made up of 13 amino acids. The J segment lost 4 bases and the V segment lost 4 bases, leaving 1 base of the junction unmatched. This CDR3 reads CASSSGQGYEQYF. CDR3 DNA sequence: TGTGCCAGCAGTTCGGGACAGGGGTACGAGCAGTACTTC.

On this clone itself: This same CDR3 is encoded by further DNA sequences in the sample. This chain links TRBV7-2 with TRBJ2-7, with D possibly matching TRBD1 (5 bases). Germline V gene data show CDR1 as SGHTA and CDR2 as FQGNSA. Trimming removed 3 bases at V and 4 bases at J, with 7 bases between. The CDR3 totals 12 residues. The CDR3 loop reads CASSLDTYEQYF. The CDR3, as DNA: TGTGCCAGCAGCTTGGACACATACGAGCAGTACTTC.

V is TRBV4-3 and J is TRBJ1-1; D perhaps matches TRBD1 (6 bases). Between the trimmed V and J ends, which lost 0 bases and 5 bases, there was a span of 16 bases. Germline V gene lookup returns CDR1 LGHNA and CDR2 YSLEER. The CDR3 has 16 residues. In nucleotides, the CDR3 is TGCGCCAGCAGCCAAGATTCCAGGGGTTGGGGGACTGAAGCTTTCTTT. It encodes CASSQDSRGWGTEAFF.

This clone was recorded a few times. The V call is TRBV9, the J call TRBJ2-5, with 9 bases that match TRBD2. Germline CDR1 and CDR2: SGDLS and YYNGEE. The CDR3 is 19 residues long. Germline trimming cut 0 bases from V and 2 bases from J; bases unmatched to any gene: 14. The CDR3 loop is CASSVDEGSSGGLQETQYF. As DNA, the CDR3 is TGTGCCAGCAGCGTAGATGAGGGAAGTAGCGGGGGACTACAAGAGACCCAGTACTTC.

This clone has more than one count but fewer than ten. The rearrangement joins TRBV7-8 to TRBJ2-7; 7 nucleotides match TRBD1. CDR3 size: 15 residues. CDR1 and CDR2 from the germline V gene are SGHVS and FQNEAQ. The V segment lost 1 base and the J segment 2 bases; nucleotides outside the gene matches: 5. CDR3 nucleotides: TGTGCCAGCAGCTTAGGACAGGGTAGCACCTACGAGCAGTACTTC. Translation: CASSLGQGSTYEQYF.

Only a few counts were recorded for this clone. The V call is TRBV7-3, the J call TRBJ1-2; a weak D match, TRBD1 (6 bases). V gave up 5 bases and J gave up 4 bases, with 17 bases separating them. CDR3 size: 15 residues. The V gene's germline CDR1 is SGHTA and CDR2 FQGTGA. CDR3 in amino acids: CASSPSRTEPYGYTF. The DNA for the CDR3 is TGTGCCAGCAGCCCGAGCCGGACAGAACCCTATGGCTACACCTTC.

This clone has just a few counts. The chain uses TRBV14 and TRBJ1-4; D unclear. This CDR3 spans 15 amino acids. V lost 4 bases, J lost 5 bases, and 14 bases lay in between. From germline, CDR1 is SGHDN and CDR2 FVKESK. The chain's CDR3 is CASSPLGATNEKLFF. The CDR3 nucleotides are TGTGCCAGCAGCCCCCTAGGAGCGACGAATGAAAAACTGTTTTTT.

The chain links TRBV7-3 to TRBJ2-3; a weak D match, TRBD2 (5 bases). CDR1 is SGHTA and CDR2 is FQGTGA in the germline V gene. The CDR3 runs to 16 residues. Trimming took 2 bases from V and 1 from J, leaving 13 bases between them. The DNA of the CDR3 is TGTGCCAGCAGCTTAGGGAGAGGCGGACGCACAGATACGCAGTATTTT. It yields the protein CASSLGRGGRTDTQYF.

The rearrangement uses TRBV1 and TRBJ2-7; TRBD1 reflects the table's D call only, with no check against the DNA. TRBV1 is labeled a pseudogene. The CDR3 length is 16 residues. This chain's CDR3 is CTSSRLTPGQGYEQYF. CDR3 bases: TGCACCAGCAGCCGTCTAACGCCGGGACAGGGCTACGAGCAGTACTTC.

This chain connects TRBV6-5 to TRBJ2-2; weak D call: TRBD2 (5 bases). The CDR3 is 13 amino acids. Germline V CDR1 and CDR2: MNHEY, SVGAGI. Trimming pared 6 bases from V and 3 bases from J, leaving 8 bases between. CDR3 nucleotides: TGTGCCAGCAGACTAGGACACACCGGGGAGCTGTTTTTT. This codes for CASRLGHTGELFF.

CDR3 nucleotides: TGTGCCAGCACTCCGGGACACCTCTACAATGAGCAGTTCTTC. The encoded protein is CASTPGHLYNEQFF. The chain joins TRBV28 to TRBJ2-1, with D possibly being TRBD1 (6 bases). Germline CDR1 reads MDHEN; CDR2 reads SYDVKM. The length of the CDR3 is 14 residues. Trimming took 7 bases from V and 3 from J, leaving 13 bases between them.

A few counts support this clone. The chain recombines TRBV29-1 with TRBJ2-1, with TRBD2 matching 7 bases. Germline CDR1 SQVTM, CDR2 ANQGSEA. V lost 3 bases to trimming and J lost 2 bases; unmatched junction nucleotides: 10. The CDR3 has 16 amino acids. The CDR3 here is CSVDLRERATYNEQFF. The CDR3 nucleotides read TGCAGCGTTGATTTGCGGGAGCGAGCCACCTACAATGAGCAGTTCTTC.